Listed here is a single T cell receptor (beta chain). Assay: immunoSEQ multiplex PCR; the TCRdb copy retains only in-frame clones and omits some. The sample includes roughly 250,000 clones, approximately 90% of them seen just once. This CDR3 has 17 residues. Germline values: CDR1 GTSNPN, CDR2 SVGIG (reference sequence). Trimming took 1 base from V and 0 from J, leaving 16 bases between them. The data belong to a study of blood T cell repertoires in COVID-19. The sequenced sample was peripheral blood. The clonotype was recovered from a middle-aged woman with acute or convalescent COVID-19. The rearrangement links TRBV30 to TRBJ1-5; D might be TRBD1 (5 bases). CDR3 in DNA: TGTGCCTGGAGTGCGGGGAAGGGGAGGCGTAGCAATCAGCCCCAGCATTTT. Protein sequence: CAWSAGKGRRSNQPQHF.